The 19 T cell receptor beta chains listed next were all sequenced from one sample in a study of metastatic and nonmetastatic thyroid tumors. Every patient underwent thyroid surgery untreated. TCRdb reprocessed the PCR reads via MiXCR. The sample consists of around 30,000 clones, 10% to 15% of them appearing once. Sequenced: blood. The origin of the receptors is a female donor with papillary thyroid cancer or a benign thyroid nodule (not recorded which). Some clones in this sample may be carry-over from other donors' samples.

This clone has ten or more counts. The chain joins TRBV20-1 to TRBJ2-2, with 7 bases fitting TRBD2. The CDR3 loop spans 11 amino acids. Germline CDR1 and CDR2: DFQATT and SNEGSKA (reference sequence). Germline trimming cut 6 bases from V and 7 bases from J; bases unmatched to any gene: 2. The CDR3 reads CSALAYGELFF. The DNA for the CDR3 is TGCAGTGCACTAGCGTACGGGGAGCTGTTTTTT.

This clone was observed a handful of times. A much bigger clone sits one base away, suggesting this may be a read error. The chain couples TRBV6-9 to TRBJ2-5, with D unresolved. CDR1 and CDR2 from the germline V gene are MNHGY and SVAAGI. The CDR3 contains 15 residues. CDR3 bases: TGTGCCAGCAGTTTTCGGTCAACCGGCCAAGTGACCCAGTACTTC. This sequence encodes CASSFRSTGQVTQYF.

This clone was seen at least ten times. This sequence joins TRBV10-3 and TRBJ2-3; the D call may be TRBD1 or TRBD2 (5 bases each). The CDR3 loop spans 16 amino acids. Trimming pared 0 bases from V and 7 bases from J, leaving 17 bases between. Germline-derived CDR1 and CDR2 are ENHRY and SYGVKD. The CDR3 DNA reads TGTGCCATCAGTGAGTCCCCCTCTCGAGGGGTGAATACGCAGTATTTT. Amino acids: CAISESPSRGVNTQYF.

A few counts support this clone. This may be a read error, as it is one base from a much larger clone. Other DNA sequences in this specimen translate into the identical CDR3. J is TRBJ2-1 and V is TRBV2; D is undetermined. CDR3 length equals 10 residues. Germline V gene data show CDR1 as SNHLY and CDR2 as FYNNEI. In DNA form, the CDR3 reads TGTGCCAGCAGCGGTTATGAACAGTTCTTC. It codes for CASSGYEQFF. Full variable domain (outside the CDR3, taken from reference TRBV2 and TRBJ2-1): EPEVTQTPSHQVTQMGQEVILRCVPISNHLYFYWYRQILGQKVEFLVSFYNNEISEKSEIFDDQFSVERPDGSNFTLKIRSTKLEDSAMYFCASSGYEQFFGPGTRLTVL.

This clone occurred many times. This chain connects TRBV30 to TRBJ2-1; possible D gene TRBD2, 7 bases. CDR1 is GTSNPN, CDR2 SVGIG, per germline (reference sequence). The CDR3 contains 18 residues. Trimming took 5 bases from V and 1 from J, leaving 24 bases between them. As DNA, the CDR3 is TGTGCCTGGGGGTCGGGGGGCGGGAAGCCTGGGTCCTACAATGAGCAGTTCTTC. It encodes CAWGSGGGKPGSYNEQFF.

Relative to its sample, this clone is medium-sized (0.01 to 0.1%). The chain joins TRBV6-1 to TRBJ1-6; D is unresolved. CDR1 is MNHNS and CDR2 is SASEGT in the germline V gene. The ends were cut back, 1 base at V and 5 bases at J, with 9 bases in the middle. This CDR3 spans 15 amino acids. The CDR3 DNA is TGTGCCAGCAGTGAAGGTGTCGGTCATAATTCACCCCTCCACTTT. This encodes CASSEGVGHNSPLHF.

This clone was recorded at least ten times. V and J are TRBV19 and TRBJ2-3; 8 bases agree with TRBD2. There are 13 residues in the CDR3. The J segment lost 4 bases and the V segment lost 5 bases, leaving 2 bases of the junction unmatched. CDR1 is LNHDA, CDR2 SQIVND, per germline (reference sequence). DNA of the CDR3: TGTGCCAGTAGTCTTAGCGGGGCAGATACGCAGTATTTT. Translated, it gives CASSLSGADTQYF.

J is TRBJ1-5 and V is TRBV7-6; D is uncertain. Germline V CDR1 and CDR2: SGHVS, FNYEAQ. Trimming took off 1 base at V and 6 bases at J, with 16 bases between the two ends. The CDR3 is made up of 16 amino acids. CDR3 in DNA: TGTGCCAGCAGCTTAGAGGTTGACACCCCGGCTCAGCCCCAGCATTTT. It is translated as CASSLEVDTPAQPQHF.

This clone was recorded at least ten times. Different DNA sequences within this sample yield the same CDR3. The V gene is TRBV2, the J gene TRBJ1-1; D gene unclear. CDR1 SNHLY and CDR2 FYNNEI come from the germline V gene. This CDR3 is built from 12 residues. Between the trimmed V and J ends, which lost 6 bases and 8 bases, there was a span of 13 bases. The CDR3 reads CASRARPTEAFF. The DNA of the CDR3 is TGTGCCAGCAGGGCAAGGCCGACGGAAGCTTTCTTT.

This clone was seen at least ten times. The chain combines TRBV27 with TRBJ2-3; unclear D gene. Germline-derived CDR1 and CDR2 are MNHEY and SMNVEV (reference sequence). V was pared by 5 bases and J by 6 bases, with 9 bases between. The CDR3 runs to 12 residues. CDR3 sequence (DNA): TGTGCCAGCAGTACCTATGGGGATACGCAGTATTTT. Translation gives CASSTYGDTQYF.

This clone showed up many times. The chain employs TRBV20-1 and TRBJ1-4, with unresolved D. With 0 bases removed from V and 8 bases from J, the gap between germline ends came to 16 bases. The CDR3 contains 15 residues. CDR1 DFQATT and CDR2 SNEGSKA come from the germline V gene (reference sequence). CDR3 nucleotides: TGCAGTGCTAGAGATCGGGCCGGGGATGGAGAAAAACTGTTTTTT. Protein sequence: CSARDRAGDGEKLFF.

This clone was recorded a few times. V and J are TRBV6-2 or TRBV6-3 and TRBJ2-1; 10 bases map to TRBD2. Unmatched junction bases numbered 7, after V lost 6 bases and J lost 2 bases. Germline CDR1 reads MNHEY; CDR2 reads SVGEGT. The CDR3 loop spans 16 amino acids. The CDR3 is CASSLASGSAYNEQFF. CDR3 sequence (DNA): TGTGCCAGCAGCCTCGCTAGCGGGAGTGCCTACAATGAGCAGTTCTTC.

Ten or more counts support this clone. The chain combines TRBV7-3 with TRBJ2-5, with unresolved D. Trimming removed 5 bases at V and 4 bases at J, with 11 bases between. Germline CDR1 is SGHTA and CDR2 is FQGTGA. CDR3 length: 13 residues. CDR3 bases: TGTGCCAGCAGCCCGATGCACAGAGAGACCCAGTACTTC. Residues: CASSPMHRETQYF.

This clone was recorded at least ten times. This chain links TRBV6-1 with TRBJ2-7, with D hard to call. Germline loops: CDR1 MNHNS, CDR2 SASEGT. CDR3 length equals 15 residues. V was clipped by 7 bases and J by 6 bases, with 22 bases between them. CDR3 sequence: CASTEGVPLRSEQYF. The CDR3 DNA reads TGTGCCAGCACCGAAGGAGTCCCTCTCCGGAGCGAGCAGTACTTC.

This clone has a count of ten or more. The chain couples TRBV18 to TRBJ1-1, with D possibly being TRBD1 (6 bases). Trimming took off 6 bases at V and 8 bases at J, with 25 bases between the two ends. Germline lookup yields CDR1 KGHSH and CDR2 LQKENI. CDR3 size: 16 residues. The CDR3 protein is CASSKMEAQGIAEAFF. The CDR3 bases are TGTGCCAGCTCGAAAATGGAGGCGCAGGGGATCGCAGAAGCTTTCTTT.

By its share, this clone is medium-sized. The chain joins TRBV4-3 to TRBJ2-7; 10 positions agree with TRBD1. Germline CDR1 reads LGHNA; CDR2 reads YSLEER. The CDR3 loop spans 16 amino acids. The V and J ends lost 3 bases and 2 bases, in that order; junction bases with no gene match: 7. CDR3 sequence reads: CASSQSGTGETYEQYF. The CDR3 bases are TGCGCCAGCAGCCAGAGCGGGACAGGGGAAACCTACGAGCAGTACTTC.

This clone was observed at least ten times. The chain is built from TRBV5-1 and TRBJ1-1; no clear D gene. This CDR3 is 14 amino acids long. Trimming took 1 base from V and 4 from J, leaving 11 bases between them. From germline, CDR1 is SGHRS and CDR2 YFSETQ. CDR3 nucleotide sequence: TGCGCCAGCAGCTTGAGGGCGGCGGGCACTGAAGCTTTCTTT. It encodes CASSLRAAGTEAFF.

On this clone itself: A much larger clonotype is one base distant, so this may be a read error. This rearrangement joins TRBV24-1 to TRBJ2-3; D is perhaps TRBD1 (5 bases). The germline gives CDR1 KGHDR, CDR2 SFDVKD. The CDR3 totals 12 residues. This CDR3 is CAASDLRGPQYF. The CDR3, as DNA: TGTGCCGCCAGTGATTTAAGGGGTCCCCAGTATTTT.

This clone appeared many times. The V call is TRBV11-2, the J call TRBJ1-4, with 9 bases matching TRBD1. Germline lookup yields CDR1 SGHAT and CDR2 FQNNGV. The J segment lost 10 bases and the V segment lost 3 bases, leaving 12 bases of the junction unmatched. The CDR3 has 16 residues. CDR3 bases: TGTGCCAGCAGCTTCAACGGGGGGACAGGGTTGCGAAAACTGTTTTTT. This codes for CASSFNGGTGLRKLFF.